The present TCR beta chain was sequenced within a study of blood T cell repertoires in COVID-19. Study background: Samples taken during acute and convalescent COVID-19 were collected in the United States, Italy and Spain. PBMCs, B-cell-depleted T cells, or T cells were the source of the cDNA or gDNA that made up the material.

Germline V gives CDR1 SGHNT, CDR2 YYREEE (reference sequence). With 4 bases clipped from V and 0 bases from J, the junction kept 5 bases outside the gene matches. There are 17 residues in the CDR3. Original data processing: It was from reference gene primer amplification that nucleated cell counts were estimated. Assay used: immunoSEQ multiplex PCR; TCRdb lists only in-frame clones, some missing. Clone size and V and J calls were adopted from that table, with D and trimming inferred from the DNA. The sample holds about 180,000 clones, 80% seen once. Material: peripheral blood. The chain uses TRBV5-4 and TRBJ2-1, with 12 positions matching TRBD2. The receptor was derived from a man between 65 and 85 years old with active or convalescent COVID-19. CDR3 protein: CASSGTSGWSSYNEQFF. The CDR3 nucleotides are TGTGCCAGCAGCGGGACTAGCGGGTGGAGCTCCTACAATGAGCAGTTCTTC. Full variable domain (missing parts from reference TRBV5-4 and TRBJ2-1): ETGVTQSPTHLIKTRGQQVTLRCSSQSGHNTVSWYQQALGQGPQFIFQYYREEENGRGNFPPRFSGLQFPNYSSELNVNALELDDSALYLCASSGTSGWSSYNEQFFGPGTRLTVL.